A selection of T cell receptor beta chains follows, all from one sample in a study of long-term antiretroviral therapy in people with HIV. TCRdb's copy holds only in-frame clones and misses some; the assay was immunoSEQ multiplex PCR. The table lists roughly 30,000 clones, over 75% of them singletons. Here the sequenced sample was unsorted PBMCs, taken around 5 years after starting antiretroviral therapy. These receptors were obtained from a man aged 35 to 55 with HIV. Both conserved end residues are part of each CDR3. D genes are given only for firm matches. Not every row has a clone size; where given, it reads once, few, many or a size class.

TRBJ2-4	TRBV5-8	.	.	TGTGCCAGCAGAGATCCAGGGGGGGGCAAAAACATTCAGTACTTC	CASRDPGGGKNIQYF
TRBJ1-2	TRBV10-3	.	.	TGTGCCATCAGTGCTTGGGTCAGGGACTATGGCTACACCTTC	CAISAWVRDYGYTF
TRBJ2-7	TRBV27	.	TRBD1	TGTGCCAGCAGTTTGTCCGGGACAGGGTACGAGCAGTACTTC	CASSLSGTGYEQYF
TRBJ1-1	TRBV9	.	.	TGTGCCAGCAGCGTAGAGTCCGGGGCCAACACTGAAGCTTTCTTT	CASSVESGANTEAFF
TRBJ2-7	TRBV5-4	.	TRBD2	TGTGCCAGCAGGGCGCGGGAGACCTACGAGCAGTACTTC	CASRARETYEQYF
TRBJ1-1	TRBV30	.	TRBD1	TGTGCCTGGACCGGACAGGGTTACAACACTGAAGCTTTCTTT	CAWTGQGYNTEAFF
TRBJ2-5	TRBV7-6	.	.	TGTGCCAGCAGCTTAAGCGGAGGACCAGAGACCCAGTACTTC	CASSLSGGPETQYF
TRBJ2-1	TRBV10-3	few	TRBD2	TGTGCCATCAGTGAGGCGACCTGGACTAGCGGATACAATGAGCAGTTCTTC	CAISEATWTSGYNEQFF
TRBJ2-7	TRBV7-9	.	TRBD1	TGTGCCAGCAGCCCGGGACAGGGCACCTACGAGCAGTACTTC	CASSPGQGTYEQYF
TRBJ1-5	TRBV7-2	.	.	TGTGCCAGCAGCTTAGGTGGAGGGAGCCAGCCCCAGCATTTT	CASSLGGGSQPQHF
TRBJ1-5	TRBV7-8	.	.	TGTGCCAGCAGCTTATCGGCAGGGCCAAATCAGCCCCAGCATTTT	CASSLSAGPNQPQHF
TRBJ2-3	TRBV25-1	.	.	TGTGCCAGCAGCCCCGCGCGGGTTTCGTCGACAGATACGCAGTATTTT	CASSPARVSSTDTQYF